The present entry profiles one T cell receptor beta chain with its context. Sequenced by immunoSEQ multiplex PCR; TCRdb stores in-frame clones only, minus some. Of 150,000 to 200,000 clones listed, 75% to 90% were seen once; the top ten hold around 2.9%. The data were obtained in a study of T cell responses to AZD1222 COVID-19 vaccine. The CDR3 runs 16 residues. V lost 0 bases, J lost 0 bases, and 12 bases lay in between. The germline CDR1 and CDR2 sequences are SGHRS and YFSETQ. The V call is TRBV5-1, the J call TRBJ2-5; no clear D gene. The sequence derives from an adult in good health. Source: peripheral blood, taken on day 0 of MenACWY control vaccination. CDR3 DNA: TGCGCCAGCAGCTTGGCCCGGTTGGTGGACCAAGAGACCCAGTACTTC. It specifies CASSLARLVDQETQYF.